This T cell receptor (beta chain) originates from a study of shared clonotypes between healthy human individuals. This clone was observed once. Measured with immunoSEQ multiplex PCR; TCRdb has only the in-frame clones, and not every one. The data contain approximately 1,500,000 clones, roughly 98% of them seen just once; the ten biggest clones take up roughly 0.45%. The sequencing sample was made of naive CD4+ T cells sorted from blood. This sample's subset: CD45RA+ positively selected. This TCR was sampled from a man aged 30 to 45 in good health.

The CDR3 DNA reads TGTGCCAGCAGCCCACGGCACGCAAACACTGAAGCTTTCTTT. Protein: CASSPRHANTEAFF. The rearrangement links TRBV5-4 to TRBJ1-1, with D hard to call. This CDR3 is built from 14 residues. Trimming stripped 4 bases from V and 2 bases from J, with 12 bases between. The germline gives CDR1 SGHNT, CDR2 YYREEE (reference sequence).